The clone carrying this T cell receptor beta chain was detected many times. Library construction for TCR beta used iRepertoire HTBI primers and Arm-PCR of CDR3 regions. MiXCR, run by TCRdb on the multiplex PCR reads, gives a single entry per CDR3 protein. The table records just over 600,000 distinct CDR3 sequences, 16% of them present only once. These data originate in a study of regulatory T cells in long-lasting Graves disease. Trimming removed 4 bases from V and 11 bases from J, with 17 bases in between. The CDR3 sequence is 13 residues long. CDR1 is MDHEN, CDR2 SYDVKM, per germline. Time point in this sample: newly diagnosed GD, antithyroid drugs for less than 3 months. Researchers made the TCR library from RNA that was extracted from PBMCs. This sample also belongs to another study, concerning T cells in Graves' hyperthyroidism and ophthalmopathy.

The input for sequencing was peripheral blood mononuclear cells (PBMCs), taken at new diagnosis, from a patient treated with antithyroid drugs. This TCR derives from a woman aged 25 to 39 with Graves disease. This chain uses TRBV28 with TRBJ1-1; D is uncertain. CDR3: CASSYSRWGAAFF. The DNA for the CDR3 is TGTGCCAGCAGTTACTCAAGGTGGGGTGCGGCTTTCTTT.